Shown below are 24 T cell receptor beta chains from a single sample sequenced in a study of blood T cell repertoires in COVID-19. Assay used: immunoSEQ multiplex PCR; TCRdb lists only in-frame clones, some missing. In the table there are approximately 400,000 clones, around 89% of which are singletons. The sample taken for sequencing was PBMCs or T cells enriched from blood (not recorded which). The source is a woman aged 18-35 years who had recovered from COVID-19.

Here the CDR3 reads CASSSHRGSNQPQHF. The CDR3 coding sequence is TGTGCCAGCAGTTCCCACAGGGGGAGCAATCAGCCCCAGCATTTT. This chain connects TRBV6-5 to TRBJ1-5; 8 bases are a match to TRBD1. Germline V lookup: CDR1 MNHEY, CDR2 SVGAGI. CDR3 length: 15 amino acids. Trimming cost V 4 bases and J 1 base; bases outside gene matches: 3.

The chain uses TRBV3-1 (or the pseudogene TRBV3-2) and TRBJ2-7; weak D call: TRBD2 (6 bases). The V gene's germline CDR1 is LGHDT and CDR2 YNNKEL (reference sequence). V gave up 1 base and J gave up 2 bases, with 15 bases separating them. The CDR3 length is 16 residues. In nucleotides, the CDR3 is TGTGCCAGCAGCCAAGCCCCTCGGGGACTGACCTACGAGCAGTACTTC. Protein sequence: CASSQAPRGLTYEQYF.

V is TRBV7-2 and J is TRBJ2-3; 8 positions agree with TRBD2. J gave up 6 bases and V 1 base, and 6 bases lay outside the gene matches. The germline CDR1 and CDR2 sequences are SGHTA and FQGNSA. The CDR3 extends over 15 amino acids. Here the CDR3 reads CASSLGGLGGDTQYF. In DNA, the CDR3 is TGTGCCAGCAGCTTAGGGGGACTAGGAGGGGATACGCAGTATTTT.

This clone was seen once. The chain joins TRBV14 to TRBJ1-1, with D uncertain. V was trimmed by 0 bases and J by 4 bases, leaving 9 bases between them. The CDR3 totals 14 residues. Germline V gene lookup returns CDR1 SGHDN and CDR2 FVKESK. The CDR3 sequence is CASSQEVRGTEAFF. DNA for the CDR3: TGTGCCAGCAGCCAAGAAGTCCGGGGCACTGAAGCTTTCTTT.

The chain joins TRBV7-3 to TRBJ1-6, with D possibly TRBD1 on 6 matching bases. The CDR3 spans 13 residues. Trimming cost V 5 bases and J 9 bases, with 11 bases left between them. Germline values: CDR1 SGHTA, CDR2 FQGTGA. CDR3 residues: CASSEGQLSPLHF. In nucleotides, the CDR3 is TGTGCCAGCAGCGAAGGACAGCTTTCACCCCTCCACTTT. The full variable domain, in which reference TRBV7-3 and TRBJ1-6 provide the parts outside the CDR3, is GAGVSQTPSNKVTEKGKYVELRCDPISGHTALYWYRQSLGQGPEFLIYFQGTGAADDSGLPNDRFFAVRPEGSVSTLKIQRTERGDSAVYLCASSEGQLSPLHFGNGTRLTVT.

The CDR3 DNA follows: TGTGCCAGCAGTGAGGCAAAGAGCACAGATACGCAGTATTTT. Translation gives CASSEAKSTDTQYF. This chain connects TRBV2 to TRBJ2-3; no definite D call. Germline V gene data show CDR1 as SNHLY and CDR2 as FYNNEI. Trimming stripped 3 bases from V and 0 bases from J, with 7 bases between. The CDR3 covers 14 residues.

The chain is built from TRBV30 and TRBJ1-4, with 7 bases aligning to TRBD1. Germline V gene data show CDR1 as GTSNPN and CDR2 as SVGIG (reference sequence). This CDR3 is 12 amino acids long. CDR3 DNA: TGTGCAGCCGGGACAGTTTGGGAAAAACTGTTTTTT. Its translation: CAAGTVWEKLFF.

The rearrangement uses TRBV27 and TRBJ2-1; 9 bases agree with TRBD2. V shed 2 bases, J shed 9 bases, and the junction held 17 bases outside the gene matches. CDR3 length equals 18 residues. The germline gives CDR1 MNHEY, CDR2 SMNVEV (reference sequence). CDR3 region: CASSLTVRVAGGRGEQFF. CDR3 in DNA: TGTGCCAGCAGTTTAACGGTCAGGGTTGCGGGGGGGAGGGGTGAGCAGTTCTTC.

The rearrangement joins TRBV9 to TRBJ2-2; 9 nucleotides line up with TRBD1. CDR3 length: 15 amino acids. V gave up 2 bases and J gave up 6 bases; unmatched junction bases: 5. Germline CDR1 is SGDLS and CDR2 is YYNGEE. CDR3 coding DNA: TGTGCCAGCAGCGTCCGACAGGGGGGCCCCGGGGAGCTGTTTTTT. It encodes CASSVRQGGPGELFF. The variable domain in full, with the rest retrieved from reference TRBV9 and TRBJ2-2, is DSGVTQTPKHLITATGQRVTLRCSPRSGDLSVYWYQQSLDQGLQFLIQYYNGEERAKGNILERFSAQQFPDLHSELNLSSLELGDSALYFCASSVRQGGPGELFFGEGSRLTVL.

The chain recombines TRBV9 with TRBJ2-3; 8 bases match TRBD1. The CDR3 runs to 16 residues. Looked up from germline, CDR1 is SGDLS and CDR2 is YYNGEE. The J segment lost 0 bases and the V segment lost 4 bases, leaving 7 bases of the junction unmatched. In nucleotides, the CDR3 is TGTGCCAGCAGCCCGGGGGACAGGCCCAGCACAGATACGCAGTATTTT. Translating it yields CASSPGDRPSTDTQYF.

This rearrangement joins TRBV7-2 to TRBJ1-1; TRBD1 matches 7 bases. V gave up 5 bases and J gave up 1 base; unmatched junction bases: 7. The V gene's germline CDR1 is SGHTA and CDR2 FQGNSA. The CDR3 is made up of 15 amino acids. The CDR3 DNA reads as TGTGCCAGCAGCGCAGCGGACAGGACGAACACTGAAGCTTTCTTT. It codes for CASSAADRTNTEAFF.

This chain links TRBV28 with TRBJ1-6; TRBD1 might be the D (5 bases). The CDR3 sequence is 17 residues long. Per germline, CDR1 MDHEN and CDR2 SYDVKM. Trimming left V 6 bases short and J 3 bases short, with 18 bases between. CDR3 in amino acids: CASSLGPGRFYNSPLHF. The CDR3 DNA follows: TGTGCCAGCAGCCTCGGGCCAGGGAGGTTCTATAATTCACCCCTCCACTTT.

The chain recombines TRBV19 with TRBJ2-2; 8 bases line up with TRBD2. The CDR3 has 16 residues. With 5 bases clipped from V and 4 bases from J, the junction kept 9 bases outside the gene matches. In germline, CDR1 is LNHDA, CDR2 SQIVND (reference sequence). The CDR3 loop reads CASSGWAGGGTGELFF. The CDR3 coding sequence is TGTGCCAGTAGTGGCTGGGCGGGGGGAGGCACCGGGGAGCTGTTTTTT.

The rearrangement joins TRBV7-9 to TRBJ1-1; perhaps TRBD1 as D (6 bases). The V and J ends lost 5 bases and 5 bases respectively, with 21 bases between them. Per the germline V gene, CDR1 is SEHNR and CDR2 is FQNEAQ (reference sequence). This CDR3 contains 16 residues. The DNA for the CDR3 is TGTGCCAGCAGCCCTTGGTATGGAAAGGGGGATACTGAAGCTTTCTTT. Residues: CASSPWYGKGDTEAFF.

The V and J genes are TRBV6-5 and TRBJ2-7; the D gene is possibly TRBD2 (6 bases). The CDR3 sequence is 15 residues long. V was shortened by 5 bases and J by 0 bases, with 14 bases between the two germline ends. The germline V gene encodes CDR1 MNHEY and CDR2 SVGAGI. The CDR3 sequence is CASSPGVGSSYEQYF. Written as DNA, the CDR3 is TGTGCCAGCAGTCCGGGGGTCGGGAGCTCCTACGAGCAGTACTTC.

DNA of the CDR3: TGTGCCAGCAGCTCCCTAAAGCTAGCGGGCACCGGGGAGCTGTTTTTT. It is translated as CASSSLKLAGTGELFF. This sequence joins TRBV5-6 and TRBJ2-2; 8 bases are shared with TRBD2. This CDR3 contains 16 residues. V trimming: 3 bases; J trimming: 4 bases; junction bases outside the gene matches: 8. Germline V gene sequence: CDR1 SGHDT, CDR2 YYEEEE.

The J gene is TRBJ1-4, the V gene TRBV5-1; tentative D call: TRBD1 (6 bases). CDR1 SGHRS and CDR2 YFSETQ come from the germline V gene. The V gene lost 0 bases and the J gene lost 7 bases, with 13 bases spanning the gap. This CDR3 has 15 residues. The CDR3 is CASSLEGRGSEKLFF. CDR3 nucleotide sequence: TGCGCCAGCAGCTTGGAGGGCAGGGGTTCTGAAAAACTGTTTTTT. Full variable domain (outside the CDR3, taken from reference TRBV5-1 and TRBJ1-4): KAGVTQTPRYLIKTRGQQVTLSCSPISGHRSVSWYQQTPGQGLQFLFEYFSETQRNKGNFPGRFSGRQFSNSRSEMNVSTLELGDSALYLCASSLEGRGSEKLFFGSGTQLSVL.

The genes are TRBV7-6 and TRBJ2-3; D is unresolved. CDR1 and CDR2 from the germline V gene are SGHVS and FNYEAQ. CDR3 length: 15 amino acids. The V and J ends lost 0 bases and 4 bases respectively, with 11 bases between them. CDR3 amino acids: CASSLAPDSPDTQYF. The DNA for the CDR3 is TGTGCCAGCAGCTTAGCGCCAGATAGCCCAGATACGCAGTATTTT.

V gene TRBV6-6 combines with J gene TRBJ2-7, with TRBD1 identical over 10 bases. There are 16 residues in the CDR3. V trimming: 6 bases; J trimming: 7 bases; junction bases outside the gene matches: 15. Germline loops: CDR1 MNHNY, CDR2 SVGAGI (reference sequence). The DNA of the CDR3 is TGTGCCAGCAGCGTCTTGGGACAGGGGATTACGCGGGAGCAGTACTTC. This gives the protein CASSVLGQGITREQYF.

This sequence joins TRBV7-9 and TRBJ1-2; the match to TRBD1 covers 10 bases. V lost 5 bases to trimming and J lost 8 bases; unmatched junction nucleotides: 2. Germline V gives CDR1 SEHNR, CDR2 FQNEAQ (reference sequence). The CDR3 extends over 12 amino acids. The CDR3 here is CASSGTGEGYTF. The CDR3 bases are TGTGCCAGCAGCGGGACAGGGGAAGGCTACACCTTC.

This chain uses TRBV5-4 with TRBJ2-5; possible D gene TRBD2, 7 bases. Germline V gene data show CDR1 as SGHNT and CDR2 as YYREEE (reference sequence). The CDR3 runs 10 residues. Trimming removed 0 bases from V and 14 bases from J, with 8 bases in between. CDR3 in DNA: TGTGCCAGCAGCTTGGGGGGGGGCTACTTC. It codes for CASSLGGGYF. Together with reference TRBV5-4 and TRBJ2-5, the CDR3 gives the full variable domain: ETGVTQSPTHLIKTRGQQVTLRCSSQSGHNTVSWYQQALGQGPQFIFQYYREEENGRGNFPPRFSGLQFPNYSSELNVNALELDDSALYLCASSLGGGYFGPGTRLLVL.

This rearrangement joins TRBV14 to TRBJ2-5, with TRBD1 matching 10 bases. The CDR3 totals 15 residues. J was trimmed by 5 bases and V by 5 bases; bases with no gene match: 8. In germline, CDR1 is SGHDN, CDR2 FVKESK. This chain's CDR3 is CASSRRQGAWETQYF. CDR3 nucleotides: TGTGCCAGCAGCAGACGACAGGGGGCATGGGAGACCCAGTACTTC.

The chain uses TRBV5-1 and TRBJ2-7; D ambiguous. There are 13 residues in the CDR3. The V gene lost 0 bases and the J gene lost 8 bases, with 12 bases spanning the gap. CDR1 and CDR2 (germline): SGHRS, YFSETQ. CDR3 residues: CASSLDIWAKQYF. The CDR3 DNA reads as TGCGCCAGCAGCTTGGATATATGGGCTAAGCAGTACTTC.

The chain uses TRBV10-1 and TRBJ1-6; no firm D call. V lost 0 bases to trimming and J lost 7 bases, with 16 bases between them. The CDR3 contains 17 residues. The germline V gene has CDR1 WNHNN and CDR2 SYGVQD (reference sequence). Written as DNA, the CDR3 is TGCGCCAGCAGTGAGTCATTCCGGGTGGTGAAAAATTCACCCCTCCACTTT. It encodes CASSESFRVVKNSPLHF.